This is a list of T cell receptor beta chains from one sample in a study of Graves' ophthalmopathy and Graves' hyperthyroidism. TCRdb independently ran MiXCR on the multiplex PCR reads; one entry per CDR3 protein. Of fewer than 70,000 distinct CDR3 sequences listed, under 55% are singletons. Sequencing used peripheral blood. The receptors originated from an adult woman with Graves' ophthalmopathy. The CDR3 runs from the conserved cysteine through the conserved F or W. A D gene is named only where the DNA matches it firmly. A clone size is listed for some rows: how often the clone was seen (once, few, many), or a class if it is expanded.

CDR3 DNA,CDR3 protein,D gene,V gene,J gene,clone size
TGTGCCATCCGGGGGCAGGGAAGCAATGAGCAGTTCTTC,CAIRGQGSNEQFF,NA,TRBV7-9,TRBJ2-1,medium-sized
TGTGCCAGCAGCTCGCATATAAGCGGGAGGATCGAGCAGTACTTC,CASSSHISGRIEQYF,TRBD2,TRBV7-9,TRBJ2-7,many
TGTGCCTGGGCCGCGGGGGAGGGCAAAAACATTCAGTACTTC,CAWAAGEGKNIQYF,TRBD2,TRBV30,TRBJ2-4,few
TGTGCCATCAGTGAGTCGACGGGCAGGGGGAGGAACACCGGGGAGCTGTTTTTT,CAISESTGRGRNTGELFF,TRBD1,TRBV10-3,TRBJ2-2,many
TGCAGTGCTAAGAACGCAGAAGCCTTAACTGAAGCTTTCTTT,CSAKNAEALTEAFF,NA,TRBV20-1,TRBJ1-1,NA
TGCAGACCCGGGACAGGGTTTGTTGAAGCTTTCTTT,CRPGTGFVEAFF,TRBD1,TRBV20-1,TRBJ1-1,NA
TGTGCCACCAGTATCCGGGACAGAGGGCTAGCTTTCTTT,CATSIRDRGLAFF,TRBD1,TRBV15,TRBJ1-1,NA
TGTGCCAGCAGCTGGGGACTAGCGGGAGACGCCGGGGAGCTGTTTTTT,CASSWGLAGDAGELFF,TRBD2,TRBV7-3,TRBJ2-2,once
TGTGCCGGTAGGCGGGACAGGGGGCCCGGCTACACCTTC,CAGRRDRGPGYTF,TRBD1,TRBV19,TRBJ1-2,once
TGTGCCAGCAGCCCTAGCGGAAGGGTCGGAGATACGCGGTATTTT,CASSPSGRVGDTRYF,TRBD2,TRBV12-3/TRBV12-4,TRBJ2-3,NA
TGTGCCAGCAGAGACTATACCTACAATGAGCAGTTCTTC,CASRDYTYNEQFF,NA,TRBV28,TRBJ2-1,many
TGTGCCAGCAGCCAAGATCTCCCCAGATCCTACGAGCAGTACTTC,CASSQDLPRSYEQYF,NA,TRBV4-2,TRBJ2-7,many
TGCAGCGCCTCCCACCCTCCAGGGAACACTGAAGGAGATACGCAGTATTTT,CSASHPPGNTEGDTQYF,NA,TRBV29-1,TRBJ2-3,NA
TGTGCCAGCAGCTTTTTGGCGGGAGGTGTAGATGAGCAGTTCTTC,CASSFLAGGVDEQFF,TRBD2,TRBV5-4,TRBJ2-1,many
TGTGCCAGTAGTAGAACAGGGGAAGGGAACATTCAGTACTTC,CASSRTGEGNIQYF,TRBD1,TRBV19,TRBJ2-4,NA
TGTGCCAGCAGCTCCCGACTAGCGGGAGGGGACGGTCAGCCCCAGCATTTT,CASSSRLAGGDGQPQHF,NA,TRBV7-9,TRBJ1-5,NA
TGCAGTGCTTCGGGACAGGGGCCGGACGAGCAGTACTTC,CSASGQGPDEQYF,TRBD1,TRBV20-1,TRBJ2-7,NA
TGCGCCAGCAGCCCCCGGACAGGGACTAGCGGGAGTTACAATGAGCAGTTCTTC,CASSPRTGTSGSYNEQFF,TRBD2,TRBV4-1,TRBJ2-1,many
TGTGCCAGCAGCCCTCACAGGGGGAGCACTGAAGCTTTCTTT,CASSPHRGSTEAFF,TRBD1,TRBV5-5,TRBJ1-1,NA
TGTGCCAGTAGTATCAAGCGGCTGAGCACAGATACGCAGTATTTT,CASSIKRLSTDTQYF,NA,TRBV19,TRBJ2-3,NA
TGCAGCGGGCGGGGGGGGGGCGGTTACGAGCAGTACTTC,CSGRGGGGYEQYF,TRBD2,TRBV29-1,TRBJ2-7,NA
TGCAGCGTTTCAGGACAGCTAAACACCGGGGAGCTGTTTTTT,CSVSGQLNTGELFF,NA,TRBV29-1,TRBJ2-2,once
TGTGCCAGCAGGCCAGGGCGTGGTGGGTCCTACAATGAGCAGTTCTTC,CASRPGRGGSYNEQFF,NA,TRBV7-8,TRBJ2-1,many
TGCGCCAGCAGCCCCGGGACAGGGGGCGGGACTGAAGCTTTCTTT,CASSPGTGGGTEAFF,TRBD1,TRBV10-1,TRBJ1-1,NA
TGTGCCAGCAGCTCAGGACTAGCGGGAGCCAACGAGCAGTACTTC,CASSSGLAGANEQYF,TRBD2,TRBV7-2,TRBJ2-7,medium-sized
TGTGCCAGCAGCGGCCGCGGTGGGCACGAGCAGTACTTC,CASSGRGGHEQYF,NA,TRBV4-2,TRBJ2-7,many
TGTGCCAGCAGTTGGAGTTTCTACGAGCAGTACTTC,CASSWSFYEQYF,NA,TRBV28,TRBJ2-7,many
TGTGCCACCAGTGATTTCGGGGGACCTGAGCAGTTCTTC,CATSDFGGPEQFF,NA,TRBV24-1,TRBJ2-1,NA
TGCAGTGCTAAAGAGTCCCCGCCCCTAGTACCGTTCTTT,CSAKESPPLVPFF,NA,TRBV20-1,TRBJ1-1,once